This TCR beta chain was identified during a study of post-analysis software for immune sequencing data. At the level of the study: Some patients lacked subtype; others had relapsing-remitting, secondary progressive or progressive-relapsing disease. Findings and limits, study-wide: About five TRBV segments were more frequent in patients than controls; TRBV5-6, TRBV5-1 and TRBV20-1 belonged to this group. Relative to controls, patients with multiple sclerosis showed significantly lower normalized Chao1 diversity. Samples from one preparation batch, clustered by F measure, grouped strongly together.

Incorporated into the TCR beta cDNA libraries were unique molecular identifiers, which served to reduce PCR and sequencing biases. Each sample of roughly 0.9 to 11 million input T cells yielded around 500,000 cDNA molecules, so each molecule approximated one T cell. MiXCR, applied by TCRdb to the PCR reads, yields one record per CDR3 protein. The table lists about 770,000 distinct CDR3 sequences, 46% of them singletons, with 4.9% in the top ten. Regarding this clonotype: Its antigen is currently unknown.

Germline lookup yields CDR1 DFQATT and CDR2 SNEGSKA (reference sequence). This CDR3 region has 17 residues. V lost 0 bases and J lost 3; bases outside the gene matches: 9. This chain joins TRBV20-1 and TRBJ2-1, with 9 bases identical to TRBD2. The source of this sequence is a girl aged 5-17 years with multiple sclerosis. Sequenced sample: blood. As DNA, the CDR3 is TGCAGTGCTAGAGATTGGACTAGCGAAGAGCACTACAATGAGCAGTTCTTC. It yields the protein CSARDWTSEEHYNEQFF.